Presented here are 23 T cell receptor beta chains from one specimen sequenced in a study of T-cell reconstitution after alpha-beta-depleted transplantation in children. Unique molecular identifiers were incorporated during preparation of the TCRbeta library. TCRdb fed the PCR reads into MiXCR, producing one record per CDR3 protein. The table has around 300,000 distinct CDR3 sequences, approximately 23% seen once; the top ten hold 9.5% to 12%. Sequenced here: PBMCs, mostly from graft donor cells, sampled 180 days after TCRalphabeta/CD19-depleted stem cell transplant. The receptors were gathered from a male patient younger than 18 who had a stem cell transplant for acute lymphoblastic leukemia, so the T cells may come from the graft donor.

This clonotype showed up many times. The chain combines TRBV7-2 with TRBJ2-4, with 7 nucleotides matching TRBD1. The CDR3 consists of 14 residues. Germline V gene sequence: CDR1 SGHTA, CDR2 FQGNSA. V lost 4 bases, J lost 5 bases, and 5 bases stayed unmatched. The CDR3 reads CASSSGQGENIQYF. For the CDR3, the DNA is TGTGCCAGCAGCTCAGGGCAGGGGGAAAACATTCAGTACTTC.

In DNA, the CDR3 is TGTGCCAGCAGCCCGGCCGGGACAGGGGAAGTCGGGAATGAAAAACTGTTTTTT. Translating it yields CASSPAGTGEVGNEKLFF. The rearrangement links TRBV11-2 to TRBJ1-4; 10 nucleotides match TRBD1. The CDR3 runs to 18 residues. Germline-derived CDR1 and CDR2 are SGHAT and FQNNGV. J gave up 5 bases and V 5 bases, and 14 bases lay outside the gene matches.

V and J are TRBV10-3 and TRBJ2-1, with D tentatively TRBD2 (7 bases). This CDR3 has 13 residues. Germline loops: CDR1 ENHRY, CDR2 SYGVKD. Trimming pared 6 bases from V and 5 bases from J, leaving 11 bases between. The CDR3 sequence: CAIRGGLHNEQFF. CDR3 coding DNA: TGTGCCATCAGAGGGGGACTACACAATGAGCAGTTCTTC.

The V gene is TRBV15, the J gene TRBJ1-3; maybe TRBD1 (5 bases). Germline values: CDR1 LNHNV, CDR2 YYDKDF (reference sequence). The CDR3 is made up of 13 amino acids. V lost 7 bases and J 4 bases, leaving 11 bases between the germline ends. The CDR3 loop is CATTRDVGNTIYF. CDR3 nucleotide sequence: TGTGCCACCACCAGGGACGTGGGAAACACCATATATTTT.

This clonotype was counted between two and nine times. The chain carries TRBV20-1 and TRBJ2-1; TRBD2 matches 9 bases. Germline lookup yields CDR1 DFQATT and CDR2 SNEGSKA (reference sequence). This CDR3 is built from 14 residues. J was trimmed by 8 bases and V by 2 bases; bases with no gene match: 7. CDR3 sequence reads: CSARSQREVYEQFF. Here the CDR3 DNA reads TGCAGTGCTAGATCCCAGCGGGAGGTGTATGAGCAGTTCTTC.

This clonotype was detected ten times or more. The genes are TRBV29-1 and TRBJ2-1; 10 positions match TRBD2. The CDR3 runs 16 residues. With V trimmed by 7 bases and J by 3 bases, 12 bases remained unmatched. Per the germline V gene, CDR1 is SQVTM and CDR2 is ANQGSEA. The DNA of the CDR3 is TGCAGCGCCTACGGACTAGCGGCTGTTCTCTACAATGAGCAGTTCTTC. Protein product: CSAYGLAAVLYNEQFF.

This clonotype has a handful of counts. The V call is TRBV6-1, the J call TRBJ1-1; D is uncertain. The germline V and J ends were trimmed by 10 bases and 0 bases, with 12 bases remaining between them. The CDR3 is made up of 13 amino acids. CDR1 is MNHNS and CDR2 is SASEGT in the germline V gene. The CDR3 DNA reads TGTGCCATCCGTGGACTCATGAACACTGAAGCTTTCTTT. Translating gives CAIRGLMNTEAFF.

The V gene is TRBV27, the J gene TRBJ2-4; a possible D gene is TRBD2 (6 bases). Germline CDR1 reads MNHEY; CDR2 reads SMNVEV (reference sequence). This CDR3 has 11 residues. Trimming cost V 2 bases and J 10 bases, with 6 bases left between them. DNA for the CDR3: TGTGCCAGCAGTTTAGGGGGGATTCAGTACTTC. Protein: CASSLGGIQYF.

This clonotype appeared a few times. This rearrangement joins TRBV24-1 to TRBJ2-3; 8 nucleotides line up with TRBD1. V lost 4 bases to trimming and J lost 3 bases; unmatched junction nucleotides: 11. The CDR3 covers 17 residues. Per the germline V gene, CDR1 is KGHDR and CDR2 is SFDVKD. The CDR3 reads CATSDSSGTGVTDTQYF. In DNA, the CDR3 is TGTGCCACCAGTGACTCCTCTGGGACAGGCGTGACAGATACGCAGTATTTT.

Many counts were recorded for this clonotype. The chain recombines TRBV10-3 with TRBJ2-7; the D gene is possibly TRBD2 (6 bases). Germline V lookup: CDR1 ENHRY, CDR2 SYGVKD. This CDR3 has 15 amino acids. V lost 4 bases to trimming and J lost 4 bases, with 17 bases between them. CDR3 protein: CAISGGVRDLYEQYF. DNA for the CDR3: TGTGCCATCAGTGGGGGGGTGCGGGACTTATACGAGCAGTACTTC.

This clonotype was recorded a few times. This sequence joins TRBV15 and TRBJ2-7; D is ambiguous. The CDR3 spans 12 residues. Germline lookup yields CDR1 LNHNV and CDR2 YYDKDF (reference sequence). V dropped 1 base and J dropped 3 bases, with 4 bases sitting between them. CDR3 nucleotide sequence: TGTGCCACCAGCAGAGCCAGCTACGAGCAGTACTTC. It translates to CATSRASYEQYF.

V and J are TRBV5-1 and TRBJ2-7; TRBD2 is a possible D gene (6 bases). The ends were cut back, 1 base at V and 4 bases at J, with 21 bases in the middle. There are 17 residues in the CDR3. Germline CDR1 and CDR2: SGHRS and YFSETQ. CDR3 amino acids: CASSLNRDFLSQYEQYF. CDR3 nucleotide sequence: TGCGCCAGCAGCTTGAACCGGGACTTTTTGTCCCAATACGAGCAGTACTTC.

The table lists this clonotype with a count of one. The CDR3, as DNA: TGTGCCAGCAGTGGTCCCGGGACAGGTATACAAGAGACCCAGTACTTC. Translation: CASSGPGTGIQETQYF. The V and J genes are TRBV12-3 or TRBV12-4 and TRBJ2-5, with TRBD1 matching over 8 bases. V trimming: 5 bases; J trimming: 2 bases; junction bases outside the gene matches: 10. CDR3 length equals 16 residues.

The chain couples TRBV5-1 to TRBJ2-7; 11 bases are a match to TRBD2. The CDR3 consists of 16 residues. Germline V CDR1 and CDR2: SGHRS, YFSETQ. Trimming removed 4 bases from V and 0 bases from J; junction bases left unmatched: 6. DNA of the CDR3: TGCGCCAGCAGCCGAACTAGCGGGAGACCCTCCTACGAGCAGTACTTC. Translation: CASSRTSGRPSYEQYF.

The chain uses TRBV12-3 or TRBV12-4 and TRBJ1-4; TRBD1 might be the D (6 bases). With 4 bases removed from V and 7 bases from J, the gap between germline ends came to 16 bases. The CDR3 totals 15 residues. The CDR3 nucleotides read TGTGCCAGCAGTTCAATAGGGGGGCTGGGTGAAAAACTGTTTTTT. It specifies CASSSIGGLGEKLFF.

The rearrangement uses TRBV5-1 and TRBJ2-4, with TRBD1 matching 11 bases. The V gene's germline CDR1 is SGHRS and CDR2 YFSETQ. The CDR3 runs to 19 residues. V trimming: 4 bases; J trimming: 0 bases; junction bases outside the gene matches: 12. The CDR3 DNA sequence: TGCGCCAGCAGCCCAAAGGGACAGGGGGTACCAATAGCCAAAAACATTCAGTACTTC. Encoded protein: CASSPKGQGVPIAKNIQYF.

This clonotype was seen only a few times. This chain links TRBV20-1 with TRBJ1-5; 8 bases are a match to TRBD1. This CDR3 is built from 15 residues. The junction had 11 bases not matched to a gene; V was cut back by 6 bases and J by 4 bases. Germline CDR1 and CDR2: DFQATT and SNEGSKA (reference sequence). The DNA for the CDR3 is TGCAGTGCCCTCCTCGGGGACAGGCCAAATCAGCCCCAGCATTTT. The encoded protein is CSALLGDRPNQPQHF.

This sequence joins TRBV9 and TRBJ2-7; D gene unclear. CDR3 length: 13 amino acids. Trimming pared 4 bases from V and 5 bases from J, leaving 13 bases between. Germline V gives CDR1 SGDLS, CDR2 YYNGEE. The CDR3 loop reads CASSPQAPNEQYF. DNA of the CDR3: TGTGCCAGCAGCCCCCAAGCGCCAAACGAGCAGTACTTC.

The chain couples TRBV12-3 or TRBV12-4 to TRBJ1-2; D ambiguous. The V and J ends lost 3 bases and 3 bases respectively, with 11 bases between them. The CDR3 has 14 residues. The CDR3 protein is CASSFVRRDYGYTF. CDR3 in DNA: TGTGCCAGCAGTTTCGTCAGGCGGGACTATGGCTACACCTTC.

This clonotype turned up a few times. The chain uses TRBV20-1 and TRBJ2-2, with 11 positions matching TRBD2. The CDR3 covers 15 residues. Germline CDR1 DFQATT, CDR2 SNEGSKA (reference sequence). After removal of 0 bases from V and 7 bases from J, the junction contained 4 bases not matched to a gene. The CDR3 nucleotides are TGCAGTGCTAGAGATAGCGGGAGGGCCGGCGGGGAGCTGTTTTTT. This codes for CSARDSGRAGGELFF.

This clonotype was detected many times. V and J are TRBV29-1 and TRBJ2-1; 7 bases fit TRBD1. This CDR3 has 15 residues. Per germline, CDR1 SQVTM and CDR2 ANQGSEA. After removal of 2 bases from V and 4 bases from J, the junction contained 8 bases not matched to a gene. The CDR3 coding sequence is TGCAGCGTTGAACCCCAACCGACAGGGTACAATGAGCAGTTCTTC. As protein: CSVEPQPTGYNEQFF.

This clonotype occurred a few times. The CDR3 reads CASSQGSYAGSEVGTQYF. DNA of the CDR3: TGTGCCAGCAGCCAAGGAAGTTATGCGGGATCGGAGGTGGGGACCCAGTACTTC. The V and J genes are TRBV3-1 and TRBJ2-5; D perhaps matches TRBD2 (6 bases). V was clipped by 1 base and J by 7 bases, with 25 bases between them. The CDR3 length is 18 residues. The germline V gene has CDR1 LGHDT and CDR2 YNNKEL (reference sequence).

This rearrangement joins TRBV15 to TRBJ2-2, with 9 bases identical to TRBD2. Germline loops: CDR1 LNHNV, CDR2 YYDKDF (reference sequence). With 0 bases clipped from V and 6 bases from J, the junction kept 8 bases outside the gene matches. The length of the CDR3 is 17 residues. The CDR3 protein is CATSRDGLAGRPGELFF. CDR3 coding DNA: TGTGCCACCAGCAGAGATGGGCTAGCGGGACGCCCCGGGGAGCTGTTTTTT.